This T cell receptor beta chain was sequenced during a study of CXCR3-negative and CXCR3-positive naive CD8 T cells. General study points: Within a donor, both naive subsets shared TRBV-TRBJ usage, unlike memory cells. Memory CD8+ cells had much lower diversity, and both naive subsets had comparably high diversity.

UMI-labeled 5' RACE TRB cDNA libraries were prepared from the cells. TCRdb reanalyzed the 5' RACE reads and collapses them to one entry per CDR3 protein, without DNA. Its listing shows about 120,000 distinct CDR3 sequences. CDR3 length: 11 residues. Researchers sorted 300,000 cells of each CD8+ T cell subset in triplicate. CD45RO-CCR7+CD27+CD95- was the phenotype of naive CD8+ T cells. As concerns this clonotype: Its specificity is unknown.

This clonotype was obtained from a human donor in good health. Some clones in this sample may be carry-over from other donors' samples. Material: naive CXCR3- CD8+ T cells from blood. The subset is: CD45RO-CCR7+CD27+CD95- naive CD8+ T cells lacking CXCR3 (TNR3-). This sequence joins TRBV23-1 and TRBJ1-1. TRBV23-1 is annotated as an ORF whose role is uncertain. CDR3 amino acids: CASSLQTEAFF.